The 28 T cell receptor beta chains below all came from one sample that was sequenced in a study of blood T cells in healthy people across ages. A sample-barcoded 5' primer and a J-beta primer mix were used in a second PCR of roughly 6 to 11 cycles. TCRdb re-analysed the 5' RACE reads in MiXCR, keeping a single row per CDR3 protein. The sample holds 780,000 or so distinct CDR3 sequences, around three fifths seen once. Sequences were obtained from blood. All receptors come from a man between 40 and 49 years old in good health.

The genes are TRBV15 and TRBJ2-3; a possible D gene is TRBD2 (5 bases). V was trimmed by 5 bases and J by 1 base, leaving 16 bases between them. Germline-derived CDR1 and CDR2 are LNHNV and YYDKDF (reference sequence). This CDR3 has 16 amino acids. The CDR3 DNA reads as TGTGCCACCAGCCCACGGAATGGGCGGGGCACAGATACGCAGTATTTT. Protein sequence: CATSPRNGRGTDTQYF.

V gene TRBV20-1 combines with J gene TRBJ2-7; 8 positions match TRBD1. Gene TRBJ2-5 matches the end of the DNA better, so the J call may be wrong. CDR1 and CDR2 (germline): DFQATT, SNEGSKA (reference sequence). This CDR3 region has 14 residues. As DNA, the CDR3 is TGCAGTGCTAAGTTAACAGGGGGTATTGAGACCCAGTACTTC. It specifies CSAKLTGGIETQYF.

The V call is TRBV5-6, the J call TRBJ2-4, with a weak D call TRBD1 (5 bases). The end of the DNA aligns better with TRBJ2-7, so the J call may be wrong. The CDR3 consists of 14 residues. Germline V lookup: CDR1 SGHDT, CDR2 YYEEEE. CDR3 residues: CASSLAGWAYEQYF. The CDR3 bases are TGTGCCAGCAGCTTGGCAGGGTGGGCCTACGAGCAGTACTTC.

This sequence joins TRBV12-3 or TRBV12-4 and TRBJ1-2; tentatively, D is TRBD1 (6 bases). Between the trimmed V and J ends, which lost 4 bases and 7 bases, there was a span of 10 bases. The CDR3 consists of 12 residues. CDR3 nucleotide sequence: TGTGCCAGCAGTTGGGGACACGGTGGCTACACCTTC. Translation: CASSWGHGGYTF.

This clonotype was detected only a few times. The chain has TRBV9 and TRBJ1-2, with D possibly being TRBD1 (5 bases). The germline CDR1 and CDR2 sequences are SGDLS and YYNGEE. This CDR3 comprises 17 residues. V lost 0 bases and J lost 0, with 15 bases in between. CDR3 nucleotides: TGTGCCAGCAGCGTAGAAGCCCTTGCGACAGCTAACTATGGCTACACCTTC. Translation gives CASSVEALATANYGYTF.

This clonotype turned up a few times. The chain uses TRBV7-2 and TRBJ2-1; TRBD2 matches 13 bases. J gave up 7 bases and V 5 bases, and 11 bases lay outside the gene matches. CDR1 is SGHTA and CDR2 is FQGNSA in the germline V gene. The CDR3 covers 17 residues. CDR3: CASSPRGTSGRANEQFF. DNA for the CDR3: TGTGCCAGCAGCCCTAGGGGCACTAGCGGGAGGGCGAATGAGCAGTTCTTC.

This clonotype was counted only a few times. The rearrangement links TRBV24-1 to TRBJ2-5; 11 bases align to TRBD1. The junction had 12 bases not matched to a gene; V was cut back by 2 bases and J by 2 bases. This CDR3 spans 19 amino acids. Germline V gene sequence: CDR1 KGHDR, CDR2 SFDVKD. Here the CDR3 reads CATSDSRNRDRGEQETQYF. CDR3 DNA: TGTGCCACCAGTGATTCACGTAACCGGGACAGGGGGGAACAAGAGACCCAGTACTTC.

Points on this clonotype: The junction departs from germline at one end; a sequencing error may be responsible. This chain uses TRBV7-9 with TRBJ2-3; D unresolved. Germline V gene data show CDR1 as SEHNR and CDR2 as FQNEAQ (reference sequence). The CDR3 has 13 amino acids. CDR3 region: CVSNQGSTDTQYF. DNA for the CDR3: TGTGTCAGCAACCAAGGAAGCACAGATACGCAGTATTTT.

This clonotype was seen a handful of times. The CDR3 region has the DNA TGTGCCAGCAGCCAGAGACAGGGTTTAGCTAACTATGGCTACACCTTC. Translated, it gives CASSQRQGLANYGYTF. The chain uses TRBV14 and TRBJ1-2; 7 nucleotides match TRBD1. The CDR3 is 16 amino acids. V lost 3 bases, J lost 0 bases, and 7 bases stayed unmatched. Germline V gives CDR1 SGHDN, CDR2 FVKESK.

This clonotype was detected a few times. This sequence joins TRBV28 and TRBJ1-4; TRBD1 aligns across 7 bases. Germline V gene data show CDR1 as MDHEN and CDR2 as SYDVKM. J lost 5 bases, V lost 2 bases, and 8 bases had no gene match. The CDR3 runs to 16 residues. The CDR3 sequence: CASSLGPGQRNEKLFF. CDR3 in DNA: TGTGCCAGCAGTTTAGGCCCGGGACAGAGAAATGAAAAACTGTTTTTT.

This clonotype was seen just once. The chain employs TRBV7-2 and TRBJ1-2; 7 bases are shared with TRBD1. Germline values: CDR1 SGHTA, CDR2 FQGNSA. The CDR3 spans 17 residues. The ends lost 3 bases at V and 1 base at J; junction bases unmatched: 11. In DNA form, the CDR3 reads TGTGCCAGCAGCTTTATAGGGGGGCAGGGGGGTAACTATGGCTACACCTTC. Translated: CASSFIGGQGGNYGYTF.

The V gene is TRBV9, the J gene TRBJ2-5, with 9 positions matching TRBD2. Germline loops: CDR1 SGDLS, CDR2 YYNGEE. The J segment lost 1 base and the V segment lost 0 bases, leaving 1 base of the junction unmatched. The CDR3 length is 15 residues. Here the CDR3 reads CASSVGSGSQETQYF. For the CDR3, the DNA is TGTGCCAGCAGCGTAGGTAGCGGGAGCCAAGAGACCCAGTACTTC.

This clonotype was seen a few times. The rearrangement links TRBV6-5 to TRBJ1-2; 8 bases are shared with TRBD1. This CDR3 spans 13 amino acids. Trimming cost V 4 bases and J 8 bases; bases outside gene matches: 6. Per germline, CDR1 MNHEY and CDR2 SVGAGI. CDR3 in amino acids: CASSLGQASGYTF. The CDR3 DNA sequence: TGTGCCAGCAGTTTGGGACAGGCCAGCGGCTACACCTTC.

This chain uses TRBV3-1 with TRBJ2-5, with D perhaps matching TRBD1 or TRBD2 (5 bases each). CDR1 is LGHDT and CDR2 is YNNKEL in the germline V gene (reference sequence). There are 14 residues in the CDR3. The V gene lost 0 bases and the J gene lost 6 bases, with 11 bases spanning the gap. The CDR3 DNA sequence: TGTGCCAGCAGCCAAGAATCAGGGAGAAAGACCCAGTACTTC. It encodes CASSQESGRKTQYF.

The chain joins TRBV5-1 to TRBJ2-1, with D perhaps TRBD1 or TRBD2 (5 bases each). From germline, CDR1 is SGHRS and CDR2 YFSETQ. The CDR3 extends over 17 amino acids. The V end lost 0 bases, the J end lost 4 bases, and 17 bases lay between the germline ends. The DNA for the CDR3 is TGCGCCAGCAGCTTGGGGGACGGAGGTTTTCCATACAATGAGCAGTTCTTC. Translating it yields CASSLGDGGFPYNEQFF.

This chain connects TRBV6-2 or TRBV6-3 to TRBJ1-2; tentatively, D is TRBD1 (5 bases). The germline V and J ends were trimmed by 6 bases and 7 bases, with 18 bases remaining between them. The CDR3 loop spans 14 amino acids. Germline V CDR1 and CDR2: MNHEY, SVGEGT. CDR3 nucleotide sequence: TGTGCCAGCAGGCTGACAGCCACCATCACTGGCTACACCTTC. Its translation: CASRLTATITGYTF.

The chain is built from TRBV29-1 and TRBJ2-7; 7 bases agree with TRBD1. Trimming removed 8 bases from V and 0 bases from J; junction bases left unmatched: 7. This CDR3 is 13 amino acids long. CDR1 is SQVTM, CDR2 ANQGSEA, per germline. CDR3 DNA sequence: TGCAGCTTTCGAGGGACAGCCTCCTACGAGCAGTACTTC. Residues: CSFRGTASYEQYF.

This chain links TRBV4-2 with TRBJ2-1; D is possibly TRBD1 (5 bases). Between the trimmed V and J ends, which lost 0 bases and 9 bases, there was a span of 15 bases. CDR1 is LGHNA, CDR2 YNFKEQ, per germline. This CDR3 has 15 amino acids. CDR3 amino acids: CASSQEDSFGAEQFF. In DNA form, the CDR3 reads TGTGCCAGCAGCCAAGAGGATAGCTTTGGGGCTGAGCAGTTCTTC.

This clonotype was seen more than once but under ten times. The J gene is TRBJ1-2, the V gene TRBV10-3; D unresolved. CDR1 is ENHRY, CDR2 SYGVKD, per germline. Trimming left V 2 bases short and J 2 bases short, with 9 bases between. The CDR3 is made up of 14 amino acids. The CDR3 sequence is CAISEGSKNYGYTF. CDR3 DNA: TGTGCCATCAGTGAGGGGTCGAAAAACTATGGCTACACCTTC.

This clonotype was counted once. This CDR3 reads CASSLRLEKYF. The CDR3 region has the DNA TGTGCCAGCAGCCTACGACTAGAGAAGTACTTC. The chain employs TRBV11-3 and TRBJ2-7; TRBD2 might be the D (6 bases). CDR3 length: 11 residues. In germline, CDR1 is SGHNT, CDR2 YENEEA. With 5 bases removed from V and 11 bases from J, the gap between germline ends came to 13 bases. Using reference TRBV11-3 and TRBJ2-7 for the parts outside the CDR3, the full variable domain is EAGVVQSPRYKIIEKKQPVAFWCNPISGHNTLYWYLQNLGQGPELLIRYENEEAVDDSQLPKDRFSAERLKGVDSTLKIQPAELGDSAVYLCASSLRLEKYFGPGTRLTVT.

This chain links TRBV7-2 with TRBJ2-5; D remains ambiguous. The ends were cut back, 5 bases at V and 4 bases at J, with 8 bases in the middle. Germline lookup yields CDR1 SGHTA and CDR2 FQGNSA. This CDR3 is built from 12 residues. As DNA, the CDR3 is TGTGCCAGCAGCGTAGATCGAGAGACCCAGTACTTC. The encoded protein is CASSVDRETQYF.

This sequence joins TRBV28 and TRBJ2-1; tentative D call: TRBD1 (6 bases). The ends were cut back, 2 bases at V and 0 bases at J, with 14 bases in the middle. Germline V lookup: CDR1 MDHEN, CDR2 SYDVKM. CDR3 length: 17 amino acids. In nucleotides, the CDR3 is TGTGCCAGCAGTTTAGGAATACAGGGTCCCTCCTACAATGAGCAGTTCTTC. This encodes CASSLGIQGPSYNEQFF. Using reference TRBV28 and TRBJ2-1 for the parts outside the CDR3, the full variable domain is DVKVTQSSRYLVKRTGEKVFLECVQDMDHENMFWYRQDPGLGLRLIYFSYDVKMKEKGDIPEGYSVSREKKERFSLILESASTNQTSMYLCASSLGIQGPSYNEQFFGPGTRLTVL.

The J gene is TRBJ2-3, the V gene TRBV11-3; TRBD2 matches at 12 bases. CDR1 is SGHNT, CDR2 YENEEA, per germline. The CDR3 has 17 residues. With 5 bases clipped from V and 4 bases from J, the junction kept 10 bases outside the gene matches. This chain's CDR3 is CASSPGGLAGTADTQYF. In DNA form, the CDR3 reads TGTGCCAGCAGCCCCGGGGGACTAGCGGGTACCGCAGATACGCAGTATTTT.

This clonotype was detected only a few times. This sequence joins TRBV29-1 and TRBJ2-5, with D perhaps matching TRBD1 (5 bases). Per germline, CDR1 SQVTM and CDR2 ANQGSEA. V gave up 7 bases and J gave up 4 bases, with 16 bases separating them. The CDR3 is made up of 13 amino acids. The CDR3, as DNA: TGCAGCGCGGCCGGACAACCAGGAGAGACCCAGTACTTC. It specifies CSAAGQPGETQYF.

The chain recombines TRBV27 with TRBJ2-3; the D is unclear. CDR1 is MNHEY, CDR2 SMNVEV, per germline (reference sequence). The V end was cut by 3 bases, the J end by 5 bases, with 9 bases between. The CDR3 covers 13 residues. CDR3: CASSFVRVDTQYF. CDR3 nucleotide sequence: TGTGCCAGCAGTTTCGTAAGGGTAGATACGCAGTATTTT.

On this clonotype itself: Possible read error: a much larger clone is one base away. The chain uses TRBV6-4 and TRBJ2-5; 9 nucleotides agree with TRBD1. The CDR3 consists of 14 residues. The J segment lost 4 bases and the V segment lost 6 bases, leaving 6 bases of the junction unmatched. Germline CDR1 and CDR2: MRHNA and SNTAGT. The DNA for the CDR3 is TGTGCCAGCAGGGAGGGGACAGGGACAGAGACCCAGTACTTC. Protein product: CASREGTGTETQYF.

The chain combines TRBV20-1 with TRBJ2-3; TRBD2 aligns across 8 bases. The CDR3 contains 16 residues. Losses at the gene ends were 6 bases for V and 1 base for J; bases not matched to a gene: 12. Germline CDR1 and CDR2: DFQATT and SNEGSKA (reference sequence). The CDR3 here is CSAPGGGRRGTDTQYF. The CDR3 DNA follows: TGCAGTGCGCCGGGGGGCGGGAGGAGAGGCACAGATACGCAGTATTTT.

This clonotype was counted between two and nine times. The rearrangement links TRBV10-3 to TRBJ1-2; D remains ambiguous. V shed 5 bases and J shed 4 bases, with 11 bases lying between them. The germline V gene encodes CDR1 ENHRY and CDR2 SYGVKD. CDR3 length: 13 residues. CDR3 DNA: TGTGCCATCAGTACCGTTTCTGGCTATGGCTACACCTTC. Translation: CAISTVSGYGYTF.